This passage covers 26 T cell receptor beta chains from one sample sequenced in a study of regulatory T cells. The PCR used 52 TRBV and 13 TRBJ primers. The method was immunoSEQ multiplex PCR; TCRdb's version includes in-frame clones alone and lacks a portion of them. The repertoire holds under 45,000 clones, with approximately 89% as singletons. Study results and caveats: In CD3G-deficient patients, conventional CD4+ T cells were enriched for hydrophobic CDR3 residues at positions 6 and 7.

These receptors have no known antigen. Sequenced material: conventional CD4+ T cells sorted from blood. These receptors all stem from a person aged 18 to 35 with CD3G deficiency.

V is TRBV6-1 and J is TRBJ2-1; 9 bases agree with TRBD1. V dropped 11 bases and J dropped 5; count of bases not matched to a gene: 4. This CDR3 contains 12 residues. CDR1 MNHNS and CDR2 SASEGT come from the germline V gene. CDR3 sequence: CAARTGDNEQFF. CDR3 DNA: TGTGCCGCGAGGACAGGGGACAATGAGCAGTTCTTC.

This clone has more than one count but fewer than ten. The chain uses TRBV7-6 and TRBJ2-7; no definite D call. The CDR3 length is 13 residues. CDR1 is SGHVS and CDR2 is FNYEAQ in the germline V gene. Trimming took 2 bases from V and 6 from J, leaving 11 bases between them. CDR3 sequence (DNA): TGTGCCAGCAGCTTATCCCGTTTCGGCGAGCAGTACTTC. Translated: CASSLSRFGEQYF.

This chain's CDR3 is CASSSGRQETQYF. CDR3 DNA: TGCGCCAGCAGCTCCGGACGCCAAGAGACCCAGTACTTC. The chain has TRBV5-1 and TRBJ2-5; D is undetermined. In germline, CDR1 is SGHRS, CDR2 YFSETQ. The CDR3 is 13 amino acids. V was pared by 3 bases and J by 1 base, with 7 bases between.

J is TRBJ1-4 and V is TRBV2, with no clear D. V was clipped by 2 bases and J by 4 bases, with 11 bases between them. The CDR3 runs 15 residues. From germline, CDR1 is SNHLY and CDR2 FYNNEI. CDR3 coding DNA: TGTGCCAGCAGTGAATTGGAGAACTATAATGAAAAACTGTTTTTT. Its protein is CASSELENYNEKLFF.

This CDR3 is CASSSSTSGPTDTQYF. The DNA of the CDR3 is TGTGCCAGCAGCTCCTCGACTAGCGGTCCCACAGATACGCAGTATTTT. This chain connects TRBV7-9 to TRBJ2-3; TRBD2 matches 9 bases. The CDR3 runs 16 residues. V trimming: 4 bases; J trimming: 2 bases; junction bases outside the gene matches: 7. Per the germline V gene, CDR1 is SEHNR and CDR2 is FQNEAQ (reference sequence).

V is TRBV5-1 and J is TRBJ1-1, with D possibly matching TRBD1 (5 bases). The CDR3 spans 15 residues. Deletions cut 3 bases from V and 1 base from J, with 13 bases between. Germline V CDR1 and CDR2: SGHRS, YFSETQ. This CDR3 is CASSYSGTSNTEAFF. The CDR3 DNA follows: TGCGCCAGCAGCTATTCCGGGACCTCGAACACTGAAGCTTTCTTT.

The chain employs TRBV28 and TRBJ2-7, with TRBD1 matching over 9 bases. There are 14 residues in the CDR3. CDR1 and CDR2 from the germline V gene are MDHEN and SYDVKM. J lost 2 bases, V lost 6 bases, and 5 bases had no gene match. The CDR3: CASRKTGGAYEQYF. DNA of the CDR3: TGTGCCAGCAGAAAGACAGGGGGGGCCTACGAGCAGTACTTC.

The gene calls are TRBV19 and TRBJ2-1, with 7 nucleotides matching TRBD2. Germline V gene lookup returns CDR1 LNHDA and CDR2 SQIVND (reference sequence). This CDR3 comprises 15 residues. Losses at the gene ends were 5 bases for V and 9 bases for J; bases not matched to a gene: 13. CDR3: CASSPSAGSHLEQFF. CDR3 in DNA: TGTGCCAGTAGTCCTTCAGCGGGATCACACCTTGAGCAGTTCTTC.

The chain links TRBV28 to TRBJ2-2; 7 bases match TRBD1. Trimming took 6 bases from V and 0 from J; bases not matched to a gene: 10. Germline assignment: CDR1 MDHEN and CDR2 SYDVKM. This CDR3 comprises 17 residues. The CDR3 DNA reads TGTGCCAGCAGGTCACAGGGGCGCAGGGCGAACACCGGGGAGCTGTTTTTT. Residues: CASRSQGRRANTGELFF.

The J gene is TRBJ1-2, the V gene TRBV5-1, with 8 bases aligning to TRBD1. V lost 4 bases and J lost 3; bases outside the gene matches: 2. CDR3 length: 13 amino acids. CDR1 is SGHRS, CDR2 YFSETQ, per germline. This CDR3 reads CASSETGDYGYTF. The CDR3 coding sequence is TGCGCCAGCAGCGAGACAGGGGACTATGGCTACACCTTC.

The rearrangement uses TRBV5-1 and TRBJ1-1; D may be TRBD1 (5 bases). The germline gives CDR1 SGHRS, CDR2 YFSETQ. The ends were cut back, 4 bases at V and 1 base at J, with 17 bases in the middle. The CDR3 length is 16 residues. The CDR3: CASSLYSGAANTEAFF. The CDR3 DNA reads TGCGCCAGCAGCCTATATTCCGGGGCAGCGAACACTGAAGCTTTCTTT.

This clone appeared once. The rearrangement uses TRBV5-1 and TRBJ1-1; D not certain. The V end was cut by 0 bases, the J end by 7 bases, with 13 bases between. Germline V CDR1 and CDR2: SGHRS, YFSETQ. There are 14 residues in the CDR3. The CDR3 DNA reads TGCGCCAGCAGCTTGGGTGATGACGGTCATGAAGCTTTCTTT. It translates to CASSLGDDGHEAFF. The entire variable domain, with the rest obtained from reference TRBV5-1 and TRBJ1-1, is as follows: KAGVTQTPRYLIKTRGQQVTLSCSPISGHRSVSWYQQTPGQGLQFLFEYFSETQRNKGNFPGRFSGRQFSNSRSEMNVSTLELGDSALYLCASSLGDDGHEAFFGQGTRLTVV.

The chain is built from TRBV28 and TRBJ2-1; the D gene is possibly TRBD1 (5 bases). The CDR3 covers 12 residues. Deletions cut 6 bases from V and 8 bases from J, with 11 bases between. The germline V gene has CDR1 MDHEN and CDR2 SYDVKM. This CDR3 reads CASSSPGHEQFF. As DNA, the CDR3 is TGTGCCAGCAGCAGCCCAGGGCATGAGCAGTTCTTC.

V and J are TRBV27 and TRBJ1-5; D unclear. Germline-derived CDR1 and CDR2 are MNHEY and SMNVEV (reference sequence). The CDR3 extends over 15 amino acids. V lost 4 bases, J lost 9 bases, and 19 bases lay in between. CDR3 DNA sequence: TGTGCCAGCAGTTCCTCCGGGCCCCCTTACCGGCCCCAGCATTTT. It is translated as CASSSSGPPYRPQHF.

V gene TRBV28 combines with J gene TRBJ2-7; 7 bases are shared with TRBD1. Trimming cost V 6 bases and J 1 base; bases outside gene matches: 3. Germline CDR1 reads MDHEN; CDR2 reads SYDVKM. The CDR3 is made up of 13 amino acids. The CDR3 bases are TGTGCCAGCAGCCCAGGGGGATCCTACGAGCAGTACTTC. It yields the protein CASSPGGSYEQYF.

In its sample, this clone was seen once. V and J are TRBV28 and TRBJ2-7, with TRBD2 as a possible D gene (6 bases). Germline V CDR1 and CDR2: MDHEN, SYDVKM. The germline V and J ends were trimmed by 5 bases and 3 bases, with 20 bases remaining between them. CDR3 length: 16 residues. The CDR3 DNA is TGTGCCAGCAGTCCTCCCCTTACAGGAGGGTACTACGAGCAGTACTTC. Translation gives CASSPPLTGGYYEQYF. The full variable domain, rest sourced from reference TRBV28 and TRBJ2-7, is DVKVTQSSRYLVKRTGEKVFLECVQDMDHENMFWYRQDPGLGLRLIYFSYDVKMKEKGDIPEGYSVSREKKERFSLILESASTNQTSMYLCASSPPLTGGYYEQYFGPGTRLTVT.

The V and J genes are TRBV7-8 and TRBJ2-7, with D unresolved. This CDR3 comprises 13 residues. Trimming pared 5 bases from V and 0 bases from J, leaving 8 bases between. In germline, CDR1 is SGHVS, CDR2 FQNEAQ. The CDR3 DNA sequence: TGTGCCAGCAGCCCGAGGAACTCCTACGAGCAGTACTTC. Protein product: CASSPRNSYEQYF.

The rearrangement uses TRBV18 and TRBJ2-1; 8 positions match TRBD2. The CDR3 is 13 residues long. V lost 6 bases and J lost 8; bases outside the gene matches: 6. Looked up from germline, CDR1 is KGHSH and CDR2 is LQKENI. The CDR3 DNA reads as TGTGCCAGCTCCCGGGGGGGGGCAGATGAGCAGTTCTTC. Residues: CASSRGGADEQFF.

V gene TRBV7-3 combines with J gene TRBJ2-1; TRBD2 matches 15 bases. Germline CDR1 reads SGHTA; CDR2 reads FQGTGA. Germline trimming cut 1 base from V and 8 bases from J; bases unmatched to any gene: 18. This CDR3 comprises 21 residues. The CDR3 nucleotides are TGTGCCAGCAGCTTAATTGTAGCGGGACTAGCGGGAGGACGAGTAGAAGATGAGCAGTTCTTC. It specifies CASSLIVAGLAGGRVEDEQFF.

This chain uses TRBV7-9 with TRBJ1-1; 9 bases align to TRBD1. After removal of 3 bases from V and 8 bases from J, the junction contained 4 bases not matched to a gene. This CDR3 is built from 13 residues. CDR1 SEHNR and CDR2 FQNEAQ come from the germline V gene (reference sequence). As DNA, the CDR3 is TGTGCCAGCAGCTTTACAGGGGGCATGGAAGCTTTCTTT. This sequence encodes CASSFTGGMEAFF.

This clone has just a few counts. The chain couples TRBV6-1 to TRBJ1-5, with D hard to call. The ends were cut back, 9 bases at V and 3 bases at J, with 12 bases in the middle. The CDR3 contains 13 residues. Germline values: CDR1 MNHNS, CDR2 SASEGT. CDR3 in amino acids: CASRLTHNQPQHF. The CDR3 DNA follows: TGTGCCAGTCGACTTACCCACAATCAGCCCCAGCATTTT.

The rearrangement joins TRBV28 to TRBJ2-7; 11 bases match TRBD1. Germline V CDR1 and CDR2: MDHEN, SYDVKM. V trimming: 3 bases; J trimming: 3 bases; junction bases outside the gene matches: 4. CDR3 length: 15 residues. CDR3 in DNA: TGTGCCAGCAGTTTCGGACAGGGGGCGATCTACGAGCAGTACTTC. Translated: CASSFGQGAIYEQYF. The full variable domain, rest sourced from reference TRBV28 and TRBJ2-7, is DVKVTQSSRYLVKRTGEKVFLECVQDMDHENMFWYRQDPGLGLRLIYFSYDVKMKEKGDIPEGYSVSREKKERFSLILESASTNQTSMYLCASSFGQGAIYEQYFGPGTRLTVT.

The V and J genes are TRBV5-1 and TRBJ1-1, with TRBD1 identical over 9 bases. The CDR3 is 15 amino acids. J lost 1 base, V lost 5 bases, and 6 bases had no gene match. Germline V gives CDR1 SGHRS, CDR2 YFSETQ. The CDR3 nucleotides are TGCGCCAGCAGAACGGGACAGGGCTGGAACACTGAAGCTTTCTTT. The encoded protein is CASRTGQGWNTEAFF.

The chain joins TRBV11-2 to TRBJ2-2; D call uncertain. The CDR3 contains 12 residues. Trimming took 2 bases from V and 5 from J, leaving 3 bases between them. Germline V gene lookup returns CDR1 SGHAT and CDR2 FQNNGV. The CDR3 sequence: CASSLLTGELFF. In DNA form, the CDR3 reads TGTGCCAGCAGCTTACTGACCGGGGAGCTGTTTTTT.

The V gene is TRBV6-1, the J gene TRBJ2-1, with TRBD2 matching over 10 bases. Per the germline V gene, CDR1 is MNHNS and CDR2 is SASEGT. This CDR3 region has 15 residues. V shed 6 bases, J shed 5 bases, and the junction held 7 bases outside the gene matches. DNA for the CDR3: TGTGCCAGCAGCTTCGGACTAGCGGTGAACAATGAGCAGTTCTTC. Residues: CASSFGLAVNNEQFF.

This chain joins TRBV19 and TRBJ2-2; D is possibly TRBD2 (5 bases). V was cut by 5 bases and J by 4 bases, with 11 bases left in between. Germline lookup yields CDR1 LNHDA and CDR2 SQIVND (reference sequence). The CDR3 extends over 14 amino acids. CDR3 in DNA: TGTGCCAGTAGTCCCCCTGGGAGCACCGGGGAGCTGTTTTTT. Protein product: CASSPPGSTGELFF.